Following are 11 T cell receptor beta chains from one sample sequenced in a study of breast tumors, draining lymph nodes, adjacent tissues. TCRdb re-derived calls from the multiplex PCR reads in MiXCR, one entry per CDR3 protein. Of over 200,000 distinct CDR3 sequences in the sample, under 40% were seen once. Axillary draining lymph nodes of breast cancer patients supplied the node samples. What was sequenced was axillary lymph node tissue. The receptor source for this set is a female donor with breast cancer. Some clones in this sample may be carry-over from other donors' samples.

This clonotype was observed at least ten times. The rearrangement uses TRBV6-4 and TRBJ2-3, with D perhaps matching TRBD2 (7 bases). This CDR3 region has 12 residues. V shed 3 bases and J shed 9 bases, with 10 bases lying between them. The V gene's germline CDR1 is MRHNA and CDR2 SNTAGT. The CDR3 sequence: CASSEQGGTQYF. CDR3 DNA: TGTGCCAGCAGTGAACAGGGAGGGACGCAGTATTTT.

This clonotype occurred a few times. This clone may be a read error of a much larger clone one base away. The chain carries TRBV6-1 and TRBJ1-2; tentatively, D is TRBD1 (6 bases). Looked up from germline, CDR1 is MNHNS and CDR2 is SASEGT. The CDR3 is 13 amino acids. The V end lost 5 bases, the J end lost 8 bases, and 15 bases lay between the germline ends. The CDR3 loop reads CASSQLGARGYTF. In nucleotides, the CDR3 is TGTGCCAGCAGTCAATTGGGGGCGAGGGGCTACACCTTC.

The chain joins TRBV29-1 to TRBJ2-1, with 9 bases matching TRBD2. The CDR3 consists of 12 residues. Per germline, CDR1 SQVTM and CDR2 ANQGSEA. After removal of 8 bases from V and 6 bases from J, the junction contained 5 bases not matched to a gene. CDR3 DNA sequence: TGCAGCTTGGCGACTAGCGGCAATGAGCAGTTCTTC. Protein sequence: CSLATSGNEQFF.

This chain joins TRBV24-1 and TRBJ1-5, with D unresolved. This CDR3 is 14 amino acids long. V lost 3 bases and J lost 7, with 12 bases in between. The germline gives CDR1 KGHDR, CDR2 SFDVKD. CDR3 sequence reads: CATSDTDGRQPQHF. The DNA for the CDR3 is TGTGCCACCAGTGATACGGACGGGAGGCAGCCCCAGCATTTT.

This clonotype was seen many times. V and J are TRBV7-9 and TRBJ2-7, with D possibly matching TRBD1 (5 bases). This CDR3 is 14 amino acids long. The V and J ends lost 5 bases and 1 base respectively, with 12 bases between them. In germline, CDR1 is SEHNR, CDR2 FQNEAQ (reference sequence). CDR3: CASSPRTGSYEQYF. The CDR3 DNA reads TGTGCCAGCAGCCCAAGAACAGGATCCTACGAGCAGTACTTC. The full variable domain, with the rest looked up from reference TRBV7-9 and TRBJ2-7, is DTGVSQNPRHKITKRGQNVTFRCDPISEHNRLYWYRQTLGQGPEFLTYFQNEAQLEKSRLLSDRFSAERPKGSFSTLEIQRTEQGDSAMYLCASSPRTGSYEQYFGPGTRLTVT.

The V and J genes are TRBV28 and TRBJ2-7; 9 nucleotides line up with TRBD2. V trimming: 7 bases; J trimming: 1 base; junction bases outside the gene matches: 11. The germline V gene has CDR1 MDHEN and CDR2 SYDVKM. The CDR3 has 16 residues. The CDR3 nucleotides read TGTGCCAGCACCTTGGGGGGGCTAGCGGGATCCTACGAGCAGTACTTC. It translates to CASTLGGLAGSYEQYF.

To note about this clonotype: This could be a read error, since a much larger clone is one nucleotide away. J is TRBJ1-2 and V is TRBV20-1; 9 bases line up with TRBD1. Trimming at V came to 3 bases and at J to 4 bases, leaving 9 bases not matched to a gene. The CDR3 has 15 amino acids. Germline V gene lookup returns CDR1 DFQATT and CDR2 SNEGSKA (reference sequence). CDR3 coding DNA: TGCAGTGCTAGTCCGGGACAGGGCCCGACCTATGGCTACACCTTC. It encodes CSASPGQGPTYGYTF.

The sample holds a few counts of this clonotype. A much larger clone differs from this one at a single base, so this may be a read error. The chain joins TRBV20-1 to TRBJ1-5; D may be TRBD1 (5 bases). Germline values: CDR1 DFQATT, CDR2 SNEGSKA (reference sequence). The CDR3 covers 15 residues. DNA for the CDR3: TGCAGTGCTAGTGGTGGGGCTGTTAGCACTCAGCCCCAGCATTTT. As protein: CSASGGAVSTQPQHF.

This clonotype was counted many times. The gene calls are TRBV3-1 and TRBJ1-2, with D possibly matching TRBD1 (6 bases). Trimming removed 0 bases at V and 4 bases at J, with 18 bases between. Germline assignment: CDR1 LGHDT and CDR2 YNNKEL (reference sequence). The CDR3 covers 17 residues. CDR3 nucleotides: TGTGCCAGCAGCCAAGACGAGTATGGGACACTGGCCTATGGCTACACCTTC. Its protein product is CASSQDEYGTLAYGYTF. The variable domain in full, completed from reference TRBV3-1 and TRBJ1-2, reads DTAVSQTPKYLVTQMGNDKSIKCEQNLGHDTMYWYKQDSKKFLKIMFSYNNKELIINETVPNRFSPKSPDKAHLNLHINSLELGDSAVYFCASSQDEYGTLAYGYTFGSGTRLTVV.

This clonotype was found many times. The rearrangement uses TRBV19 and TRBJ1-3; D might be TRBD1 (5 bases). Germline-derived CDR1 and CDR2 are LNHDA and SQIVND (reference sequence). Trimming removed 7 bases from V and 6 bases from J, with 19 bases in between. This CDR3 has 15 residues. CDR3 sequence (DNA): TGTGCCAGTATCCCCCACAGGTCTGACTTAAACACCATATATTTT. Residues: CASIPHRSDLNTIYF. Using reference TRBV19 and TRBJ1-3 for the parts outside the CDR3, the full variable domain is DGGITQSPKYLFRKEGQNVTLSCEQNLNHDAMYWYRQDPGQGLRLIYYSQIVNDFQKGDIAEGYSVSREKKESFPLTVTSAQKNPTAFYLCASIPHRSDLNTIYFGEGSWLTVV.

This chain joins TRBV29-1 and TRBJ2-1; 9 bases map to TRBD2. From germline, CDR1 is SQVTM and CDR2 ANQGSEA. The CDR3 sequence is 13 residues long. The V segment lost 8 bases and the J segment 3 bases; nucleotides outside the gene matches: 5. CDR3 sequence: CSLGTSLYNEQFF. CDR3 sequence (DNA): TGCAGCTTAGGGACTAGCCTCTACAATGAGCAGTTCTTC.